This TCR beta chain comes out of a study of blood T cell repertoires in COVID-19. Study in general: Italy, Spain and the United States were the sources of the convalescent and acute COVID-19 samples.

The CDR3 has 11 residues. V was cut by 4 bases and J by 7 bases, with 7 bases left in between. Per the germline V gene, CDR1 is MNHNY and CDR2 is SVGAGI (reference sequence). Source study methods: Reference gene primer amplification in the assay estimated nucleated cell counts. The table came from immunoSEQ multiplex PCR; TCRdb's copy has only in-frame clones and leaves some out. The V and J calls and clone size are taken from that table; D and trimming were inferred from the DNA. Found here are a few hundred thousand clones, around 89% of them singletons; the top ten hold approximately 3%. The receptor was derived from a woman aged 30 to 39 with COVID-19, enrolled during active disease. V and J are TRBV6-6 and TRBJ1-2, with D unclear. Source material: peripheral blood. DNA for the CDR3: TGTGCCAGCAGTTTTTCAGGTGGCTACACCTTC. This gives the protein CASSFSGGYTF.